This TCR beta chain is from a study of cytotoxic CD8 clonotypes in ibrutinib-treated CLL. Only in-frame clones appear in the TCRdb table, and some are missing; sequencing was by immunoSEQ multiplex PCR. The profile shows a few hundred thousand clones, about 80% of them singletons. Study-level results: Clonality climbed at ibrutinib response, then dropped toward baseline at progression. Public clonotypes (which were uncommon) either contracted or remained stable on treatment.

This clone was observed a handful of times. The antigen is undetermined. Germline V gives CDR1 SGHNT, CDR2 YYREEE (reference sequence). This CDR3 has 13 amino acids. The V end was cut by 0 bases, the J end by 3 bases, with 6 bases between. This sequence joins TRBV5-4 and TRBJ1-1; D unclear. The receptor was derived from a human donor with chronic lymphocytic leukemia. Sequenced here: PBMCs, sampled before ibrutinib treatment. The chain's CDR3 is CASSLVGDTEAFF. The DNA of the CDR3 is TGTGCCAGCAGCTTGGTCGGCGACACTGAAGCTTTCTTT.